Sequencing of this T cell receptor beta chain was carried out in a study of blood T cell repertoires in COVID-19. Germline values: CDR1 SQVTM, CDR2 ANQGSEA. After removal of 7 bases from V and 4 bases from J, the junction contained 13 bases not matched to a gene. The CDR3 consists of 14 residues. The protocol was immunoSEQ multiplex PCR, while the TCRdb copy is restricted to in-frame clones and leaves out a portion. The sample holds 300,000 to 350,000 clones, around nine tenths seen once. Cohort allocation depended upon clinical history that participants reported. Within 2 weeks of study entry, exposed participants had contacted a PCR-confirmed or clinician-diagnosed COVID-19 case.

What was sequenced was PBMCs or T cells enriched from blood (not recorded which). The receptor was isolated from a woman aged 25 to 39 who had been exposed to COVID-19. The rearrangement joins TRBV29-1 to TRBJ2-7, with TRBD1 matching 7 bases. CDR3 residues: CSADSAGGDYEQYF. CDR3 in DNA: TGCAGCGCAGATTCGGCAGGGGGTGATTACGAGCAGTACTTC.